A single sample is the source of the 13 T cell receptor beta chains below, sequenced in a study of spatial heterogeneity in lung cancer. TCRdb reprocessed the 5' RACE reads with MiXCR, giving one entry per CDR3 protein. The sample lists around 15,000 distinct CDR3 sequences, over 6.5% occurring once. Study results and caveats: Mutation counts in tumors were tracked by counts of expanded intratumoral alpha and beta TCRs.

Their antigen targets remain unknown. Sample time point: sample taken at primary tumor resection. Here the sequenced sample was lung tumor tissue, taken at surgery. These receptors all come from a female donor with early-stage non-small cell lung cancer.

By proportion, this clonotype is hyperexpanded. J is TRBJ2-1 and V is TRBV7-6; 10 nucleotides match TRBD2. The CDR3 loop spans 16 amino acids. Germline values: CDR1 SGHVS, CDR2 FNYEAQ. Trimming at V came to 5 bases and at J to 7 bases, leaving 11 bases not matched to a gene. CDR3 sequence reads: CASSTIFSGGSNEQFF. Written as DNA, the CDR3 is TGTGCCAGCAGCACCATATTTAGCGGGGGGTCAAATGAGCAGTTCTTC.

In its sample, this clonotype was seen many times. This rearrangement joins TRBV7-8 to TRBJ1-1, with 8 bases identical to TRBD1. Trimming removed 5 bases from V and 3 bases from J; junction bases left unmatched: 8. There are 15 residues in the CDR3. Germline CDR1 reads SGHVS; CDR2 reads FQNEAQ. CDR3 in amino acids: CASSPRTGWDTEAFF. The CDR3 region has the DNA TGTGCCAGCAGCCCCCGGACAGGGTGGGACACTGAAGCTTTCTTT.

This clonotype appeared many times. The chain has TRBV7-9 and TRBJ2-3; possible D gene TRBD1, 6 bases. The CDR3 extends over 16 amino acids. Looked up from germline, CDR1 is SEHNR and CDR2 is FQNEAQ (reference sequence). Trimming removed 7 bases at V and 2 bases at J, with 19 bases between. CDR3 nucleotides: TGTGCCAGCACCCCTCCTGGACAGAGCATCACAGATACGCAGTATTTT. Amino acid sequence: CASTPPGQSITDTQYF.

This clonotype was picked up a small number of times. The V call is TRBV9, the J call TRBJ2-3; D gene ambiguous. Trimming shortened V by 2 bases and J by 1 base, and 2 bases separated the two germline ends. The CDR3 is 12 amino acids. Germline V gives CDR1 SGDLS, CDR2 YYNGEE. CDR3 amino acids: CASSVGTDTQYF. CDR3 in DNA: TGTGCCAGCAGCGTCGGCACAGATACGCAGTATTTT.

This clonotype was seen many times. The rearrangement links TRBV20-1 to TRBJ1-2, with TRBD1 as a possible D gene (5 bases). The CDR3 consists of 12 residues. V was trimmed by 0 bases and J by 7 bases, leaving 9 bases between them. Germline CDR1 DFQATT, CDR2 SNEGSKA (reference sequence). CDR3: CSARDAGGGYTF. The DNA for the CDR3 is TGCAGTGCTAGAGATGCCGGGGGTGGCTACACCTTC.

This clonotype was detected many times. The chain employs TRBV6-2 or TRBV6-3 and TRBJ2-5; TRBD1 agrees at 7 bases. The CDR3 covers 17 residues. Germline loops: CDR1 MNHEY, CDR2 SVGEGT. J gave up 5 bases and V 0 bases, and 12 bases lay outside the gene matches. CDR3 DNA: TGTGCCAGCAGTTACTCGACGGAACAGGGGTTCACCGAGACCCAGTACTTC. It encodes CASSYSTEQGFTETQYF.

At least ten counts were recorded for this clonotype. J is TRBJ2-1 and V is TRBV4-2, with 8 positions matching TRBD1. The CDR3 runs 17 residues. Germline CDR1 is LGHNA and CDR2 is YNFKEQ. V was clipped by 5 bases and J by 6 bases; unmatched bases: 15. DNA for the CDR3: TGTGCCAGCAGCTACACTCAGGGGACAGGAACCGGCAATGAGCAGTTCTTC. Protein sequence: CASSYTQGTGTGNEQFF.

The table lists this clonotype with many counts. The gene calls are TRBV7-6 and TRBJ2-1; the D gene is possibly TRBD1 (6 bases). V lost 1 base and J 8 bases, leaving 6 bases between the germline ends. The CDR3 runs 12 residues. The germline CDR1 and CDR2 sequences are SGHVS and FNYEAQ. The CDR3 loop is CASSLEGDEQFF. The CDR3 coding sequence is TGTGCCAGCAGCTTAGAGGGGGATGAGCAGTTCTTC.

In this sample, this clonotype turned up many times. Because it lacks the conserved phenylalanine or tryptophan at the end, this CDR3 is likely a read error. It is unclear where the CDR3 begins or ends on the DNA, so no DNA is shown, and the CDR3 is as TCRdb lists it. The chain is built from TRBV20-1 and TRBJ1-2. Germline V lookup: CDR1 DFQATT, CDR2 SNEGSKA (reference sequence). Termini included, the CDR3 measures 9 amino acids. This CDR3 is CSARIRPNP.

This clonotype came up many times. V is TRBV28 and J is TRBJ2-3; D tentatively reads TRBD1 or TRBD2 (7 bases each). The CDR3 runs 14 residues. From germline, CDR1 is MDHEN and CDR2 SYDVKM. The V gene lost 3 bases and the J gene lost 5 bases, with 12 bases spanning the gap. The CDR3 DNA follows: TGTGCCAGCAGTTTGACCAGGGGGGGAGATACGCAGTATTTT. This sequence encodes CASSLTRGGDTQYF.

This clonotype has ten or more counts. This chain connects TRBV10-3 to TRBJ2-2; 8 nucleotides match TRBD2. The CDR3 is 14 residues long. The germline V gene encodes CDR1 ENHRY and CDR2 SYGVKD. J was trimmed by 3 bases and V by 10 bases; bases with no gene match: 7. CDR3 protein: CATQGLADTGELFF. The CDR3 bases are TGTGCCACCCAAGGACTAGCTGACACCGGGGAGCTGTTTTTT.

The chain has TRBV5-6 and TRBJ1-5; no definite D call. Germline values: CDR1 SGHDT, CDR2 YYEEEE. V lost 5 bases and J 0 bases, leaving 12 bases between the germline ends. The CDR3 has 15 residues. CDR3 sequence (DNA): TGTGCCAGCAGGAGTCTGGTCGATAGCAATCAGCCCCAGCATTTT. Protein sequence: CASRSLVDSNQPQHF. Complete variable domain (other parts from reference TRBV5-6 and TRBJ1-5): DAGVTQSPTHLIKTRGQQVTLRCSPKSGHDTVSWYQQALGQGPQFIFQYYEEEERQRGNFPDRFSGHQFPNYSSELNVNALLLGDSALYLCASRSLVDSNQPQHFGDGTRLSIL.

This clonotype was seen only a few times. The chain employs TRBV11-1 and TRBJ1-3, with a possible D match to TRBD1 (6 bases). CDR1 and CDR2 (germline): SGHAT, FQDESV (reference sequence). The CDR3 loop spans 16 amino acids. Deletions cut 6 bases from V and 0 bases from J, with 15 bases between. CDR3 sequence: CASRTRDTASGNTIYF. The CDR3 DNA is TGTGCCAGCAGGACCCGGGACACAGCCTCTGGAAACACCATATATTTT.